The rows below give T cell receptor beta chains drawn from one sample of a study of blood T cell repertoires in COVID-19. Method: immunoSEQ multiplex PCR; TCRdb's copy keeps in-frame clones and lacks some. Of 200,000 or so clones listed, more than 65% are singletons. Sequenced input: peripheral blood. The receptors originated from a woman in her 30s who had recovered from COVID-19. Each CDR3 is given with its conserved first and last residue. Each record gives: D gene, V gene, clone size, J gene, CDR3 protein, CDR3 DNA. D genes are given only for firm matches. Size is stated for part of the rows, as once, few or many counts, or as a class when the clone is expanded.

>TRBD2|TRBV5-1|-|TRBJ2-1
CASSSGGNEQFF
TGCGCCAGCAGCTCCGGGGGGAATGAGCAGTTCTTC
>TRBD1|TRBV6-1|-|TRBJ2-1
CASSEDKTRDRAYNEQFF
TGTGCCAGCAGTGAAGATAAAACCCGGGACAGGGCCTACAATGAGCAGTTCTTC
>TRBD2|TRBV28|-|TRBJ2-7
CASGLAGGHAYEQYF
TGTGCCAGCGGACTAGCGGGAGGACATGCCTACGAGCAGTACTTC
>-|TRBV9|-|TRBJ2-7
CASSVDPATREQYF
TGTGCCAGCAGCGTAGACCCTGCGACTCGGGAGCAGTACTTC
>TRBD1|TRBV6-5|-|TRBJ1-6
CASSPTGPRNSPLHF
TGTGCCAGCAGCCCGACAGGGCCACGGAATTCACCCCTCCACTTT
>TRBD2|TRBV30|few|TRBJ2-1
CAWMLAGVNEQFF
TGTGCCTGGATGCTAGCGGGAGTGAATGAGCAGTTCTTC
>TRBD1|TRBV6-6|-|TRBJ2-2
CASSPTRTGGNGELFF
TGTGCCAGCAGTCCTACCAGGACAGGGGGAAACGGGGAGCTGTTTTTT
>TRBD2|TRBV6-1|-|TRBJ2-7
CASSEVGGAYEQYF
TGTGCCAGCAGTGAGGTCGGGGGGGCCTACGAGCAGTACTTC
>TRBD2|TRBV10-2|-|TRBJ2-4
CASSEGPGGYENVQYF
TGCGCCAGCAGTGAAGGCCCCGGGGGGTACGAAAATGTTCAGTACTTC
>-|TRBV24-1|-|TRBJ2-3
CATMSGADTQYF
TGTGCCACCATGTCAGGGGCAGATACGCAGTATTTT
>-|TRBV7-9|-|TRBJ2-5
CASSPTGSQETQYF
TGTGCCAGCAGCCCTACAGGGTCCCAAGAGACCCAGTACTTC
>-|TRBV7-2|-|TRBJ1-1
CASSLGGPRGTEAFF
TGTGCCAGCAGCTTAGGCGGGCCACGAGGCACTGAAGCTTTCTTT
>-|TRBV12-3/TRBV12-4|-|TRBJ2-7
CASTTDSSYEQYF
TGTGCCAGCACCACGGACAGTTCCTACGAGCAGTACTTC
>TRBD2|TRBV28|-|TRBJ2-7
CASSWEGTPYEQYF
TGTGCCAGCAGTTGGGAGGGGACCCCCTACGAGCAGTACTTC
>-|TRBV6-4|-|TRBJ1-1
CASSDSRGVEAFF
TGTGCCAGCAGTGACTCTAGGGGCGTAGAAGCTTTCTTT
>TRBD2|TRBV11-2|-|TRBJ2-1
CASSLSLGLAGNNEQFF
TGTGCCAGCAGCTTATCCCTCGGACTAGCGGGAAACAATGAGCAGTTCTTC
>TRBD2|TRBV30|-|TRBJ2-3
CAWTIAGGGGTDTQYF
TGTGCCTGGACCATAGCGGGAGGGGGAGGCACAGATACGCAGTATTTT
>-|TRBV12-5|-|TRBJ2-2
CASGSLPSAANTGELFF
TGTGCTAGTGGTTCCCTCCCTAGCGCCGCGAACACCGGGGAGCTGTTTTTT
>-|TRBV9|-|TRBJ2-4
CASSVGLLIAKNIQYF
TGTGCCAGCAGCGTGGGGCTGTTAATAGCCAAAAACATTCAGTACTTC
>-|TRBV20-1|-|TRBJ2-5
CSASGGRETQYF
TGCAGTGCTAGTGGGGGGCGGGAGACCCAGTACTTC
>-|TRBV6-1|-|TRBJ2-7
CASSDAPPGEQYF
TGTGCCAGCAGTGACGCCCCTCCCGGCGAGCAGTACTTC
>TRBD2|TRBV7-3|-|TRBJ2-7
CASSPQPPLAGGSYEQYF
TGTGCCAGCAGCCCACAACCCCCACTAGCGGGAGGTAGTTACGAGCAGTACTTC
>TRBD2|TRBV11-2|-|TRBJ2-4
CASSLTRGGNIQYF
TGTGCCAGCAGCTTAACAAGGGGAGGGAACATTCAGTACTTC
>-|TRBV9|once|TRBJ1-1
CASSALPRVTEAFF
TGTGCCAGCAGCGCTCTCCCGCGGGTCACTGAAGCTTTCTTT
>-|TRBV7-9|-|TRBJ2-7
CASSGAGPRLDEQYF
TGTGCCAGCAGCGGGGCCGGACCACGTCTCGACGAGCAGTACTTC
>TRBD1|TRBV6-5|-|TRBJ1-2
CASSPTGGGYGYTF
TGTGCCAGCAGTCCGACAGGGGGGGGATATGGCTACACCTTC
>TRBD2|TRBV11-2|-|TRBJ2-1
CASSSVAGAYNEQFF
TGTGCCAGCAGCTCCGTAGCGGGAGCCTACAATGAGCAGTTCTTC
>-|TRBV10-3|-|TRBJ1-5
CASRQPNQPQHF
TGTGCCTCCCGACAGCCTAATCAGCCCCAGCATTTT
>-|TRBV4-2|-|TRBJ1-2
CASSQDTGQVGYGYTF
TGTGCCAGCAGCCAAGATACAGGGCAGGTTGGGTATGGCTACACCTTC
>TRBD1|TRBV7-7|few|TRBJ2-5
CASSLEGRGQLETQYF
TGTGCCAGCAGCTTAGAGGGCAGGGGGCAATTGGAGACCCAGTACTTC
>-|TRBV1|-|TRBJ2-1
CTSSQASYPSYNEQFF
TGCACCAGCAGCCAAGCTAGCTACCCCTCCTACAATGAGCAGTTCTTC
>-|TRBV6-5|few|TRBJ1-1
CASSYYSTVWAEAFF
TGTGCCAGCAGCTATTACTCGACAGTTTGGGCTGAAGCTTTCTTT
>-|TRBV10-3|-|TRBJ2-1
CAISALGGGNEQFF
TGTGCCATCAGTGCACTGGGAGGAGGGAATGAGCAGTTCTTC
>TRBD1|TRBV7-9|-|TRBJ2-2
CASRTGQGNTGELFF
TGTGCCAGCAGAACGGGACAGGGGAACACCGGGGAGCTGTTTTTT
>TRBD2|TRBV7-2|-|TRBJ2-1
CASSLVGTSGNPSYNEQFF
TGTGCCAGCAGCTTAGTTGGGACTAGCGGGAACCCTTCCTACAATGAGCAGTTCTTC
>TRBD2|TRBV2|-|TRBJ2-1
CASRLAGVSEQFF
TGTGCCAGCAGACTAGCGGGAGTGAGTGAGCAGTTCTTC
>-|TRBV3-1/TRBV3-2|-|TRBJ1-1
CASSPIPAAGTEAFF
TGTGCCAGCTCCCCTATCCCGGCCGCGGGCACTGAAGCTTTCTTT
>-|TRBV6-1|once|TRBJ1-5
CASSEAIEANNQPQHF
TGTGCCAGCAGTGAAGCAATCGAAGCAAACAATCAGCCCCAGCATTTT
>-|TRBV4-1|-|TRBJ2-3
CASSQVDLGLSTDTQYF
TGCGCCAGCAGCCAAGTAGATTTGGGCCTGAGCACAGATACGCAGTATTTT
>TRBD2|TRBV15|-|TRBJ2-3
CATSRDQLAGGRAQYF
TGTGCCACCAGCAGAGATCAACTAGCGGGAGGTCGGGCCCAGTATTTT
>TRBD2|TRBV5-1|-|TRBJ2-1
CASSFRAGGNNEQFF
TGCGCCAGCAGCTTCAGAGCGGGAGGTAACAATGAGCAGTTCTTC
>-|TRBV6-5|-|TRBJ1-1
CASSLQTGLNTEAFF
TGTGCCAGCAGTTTACAGACAGGCTTGAACACTGAAGCTTTCTTT
>-|TRBV7-3|-|TRBJ1-1
CASSLSGVNTEAFF
TGTGCCAGCAGCTTATCAGGGGTGAACACTGAAGCTTTCTTT
>-|TRBV19|-|TRBJ1-2
CASSTMGQGYGYTF
TGTGCCAGTAGTACCATGGGCCAGGGCTATGGCTACACCTTC
>-|TRBV2|-|TRBJ1-5
CASGGEADSNQPQHF
TGTGCCAGCGGGGGGGAAGCAGATAGCAATCAGCCCCAGCATTTT
>TRBD1|TRBV5-1|-|TRBJ2-7
CASSLEQGAYEQYF
TGCGCCAGCAGCTTGGAACAGGGGGCTTACGAGCAGTACTTC
>-|TRBV11-2|-|TRBJ2-5
CASSEQGITETQYF
TGTGCCAGCAGCGAACAGGGTATAACTGAGACCCAGTACTTC
>-|TRBV7-9|-|TRBJ2-5
CASSLNPQETQYF
TGTGCCAGCAGCTTAAATCCACAAGAGACCCAGTACTTC
>-|TRBV9|-|TRBJ1-6
CASSVGAGENSPLHF
TGTGCCAGCAGCGTAGGGGCAGGGGAGAATTCACCCCTCCACTTT
>-|TRBV2|few|TRBJ1-1
CASSRTAVNTEAFF
TGTGCCAGCAGTAGGACAGCCGTGAACACTGAAGCTTTCTTT
>-|TRBV4-1|-|TRBJ1-6
CASSQVGGRNNSPLHF
TGCGCCAGCAGCCAAGTCGGGGGACGGAATAATTCACCCCTCCACTTT
>-|TRBV7-2|-|TRBJ1-1
CASSPYLNTEAFF
TGTGCCAGCAGCCCGTATCTGAACACTGAAGCTTTCTTT
>TRBD1|TRBV20-1|-|TRBJ2-5
CSAIEGQKETQYF
TGCAGTGCTATTGAGGGACAGAAAGAGACCCAGTACTTC
>-|TRBV5-1|few|TRBJ1-3
CASSADTFSGNTIYF
TGCGCCAGCAGCGCGGACACTTTCTCTGGAAACACCATATATTTT